The clone carrying this T cell receptor beta chain was seen only once. Its specificity is unknown. The sample belongs to a study of Ad26.COV2.S vaccination and SARS-CoV-2 variants. Across the whole study: Vaccine-arm donor from the placebo-controlled COV1001 Ad26.COV2.S trial.

Study results and limitations: Breadth of non-spike TCRs did not differ between vaccinees and placebo recipients.

Profiled with immunoSEQ multiplex PCR; TCRdb holds only in-frame clones, not every one. The table has hundreds of thousands of clones, 70% to 90% seen once; the top ten hold 2.5% to 3.5%. The treatment here: about 20 received Ad26.COV2.S at low or high dose, single or two shots; about 5 received placebo; per-sample allocation not given. On day 63 after the first injection, vaccine and placebo recipients gave samples. The vaccine delivered Wuhan-strain SARS-CoV-2 spike through an Ad26 vector. Sample: peripheral blood, taken in a trial of Ad26.COV2.S vaccine versus placebo. The TCR comes from a person between 18 and 65 years old who received the Ad26.COV2.S COVID-19 vaccine or a placebo.

In DNA, the CDR3 is TGTGCCAGCAGTTACAGACAACTCTACGAGCAGTACTTC. As protein: CASSYRQLYEQYF. The chain is built from TRBV6-2 or TRBV6-3 and TRBJ2-7; D call uncertain. There are 13 residues in the CDR3. Germline V gene sequence: CDR1 MNHEY, CDR2 SVGEGT. V lost 2 bases and J 3 bases, leaving 8 bases between the germline ends.